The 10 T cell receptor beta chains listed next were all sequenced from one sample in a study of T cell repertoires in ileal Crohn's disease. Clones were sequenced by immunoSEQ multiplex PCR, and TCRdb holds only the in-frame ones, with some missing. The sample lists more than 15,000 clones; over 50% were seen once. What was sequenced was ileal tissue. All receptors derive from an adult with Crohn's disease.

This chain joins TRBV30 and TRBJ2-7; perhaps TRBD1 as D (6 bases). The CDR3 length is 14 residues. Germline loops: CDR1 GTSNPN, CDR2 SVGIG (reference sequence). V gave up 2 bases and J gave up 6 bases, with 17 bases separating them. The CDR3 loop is CAWSRYGTHPEQYF. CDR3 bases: TGTGCCTGGAGTCGTTACGGGACACACCCCGAGCAGTACTTC.

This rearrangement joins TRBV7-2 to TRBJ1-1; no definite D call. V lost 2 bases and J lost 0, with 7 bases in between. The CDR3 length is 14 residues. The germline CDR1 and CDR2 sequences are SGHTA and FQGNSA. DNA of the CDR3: TGTGCCAGCAGCTTACAGGCTCTGAACACTGAAGCTTTCTTT. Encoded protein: CASSLQALNTEAFF. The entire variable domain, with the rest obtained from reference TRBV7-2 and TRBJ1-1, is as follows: GAGVSQSPSNKVTEKGKDVELRCDPISGHTALYWYRQSLGQGLEFLIYFQGNSAPDKSGLPSDRFSAERTGGSVSTLTIQRTQQEDSAVYLCASSLQALNTEAFFGQGTRLTVV.

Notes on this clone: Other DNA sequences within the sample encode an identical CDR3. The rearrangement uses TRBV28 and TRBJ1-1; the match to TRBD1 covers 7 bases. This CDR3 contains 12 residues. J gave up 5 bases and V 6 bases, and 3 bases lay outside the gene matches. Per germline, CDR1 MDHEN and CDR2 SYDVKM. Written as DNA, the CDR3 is TGTGCCAGCAGACTACAGGGGACTGAAGCTTTCTTT. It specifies CASRLQGTEAFF.

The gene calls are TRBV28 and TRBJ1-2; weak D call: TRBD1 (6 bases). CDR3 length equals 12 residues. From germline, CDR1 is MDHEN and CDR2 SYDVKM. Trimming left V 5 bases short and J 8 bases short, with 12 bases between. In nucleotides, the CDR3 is TGTGCCAGCAGTGCGGACAGCTACGGCTACACCTTC. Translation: CASSADSYGYTF.

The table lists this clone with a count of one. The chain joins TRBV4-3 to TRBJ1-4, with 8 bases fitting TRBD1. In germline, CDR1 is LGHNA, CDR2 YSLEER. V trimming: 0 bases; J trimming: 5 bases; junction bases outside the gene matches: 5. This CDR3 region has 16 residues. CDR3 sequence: CASSQDLGTGNEKLFF. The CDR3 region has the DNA TGCGCCAGCAGCCAAGATCTAGGGACAGGCAATGAAAAACTGTTTTTT.

CDR3 sequence reads: CASSFESGDSYEQYF. The CDR3 nucleotides are TGCGCCAGCAGCTTCGAAAGCGGGGATTCCTACGAGCAGTACTTC. The chain joins TRBV5-1 to TRBJ2-7, with 7 nucleotides matching TRBD2. V lost 2 bases to trimming and J lost 1 base; unmatched junction nucleotides: 6. CDR1 is SGHRS and CDR2 is YFSETQ in the germline V gene. The CDR3 is made up of 15 amino acids.

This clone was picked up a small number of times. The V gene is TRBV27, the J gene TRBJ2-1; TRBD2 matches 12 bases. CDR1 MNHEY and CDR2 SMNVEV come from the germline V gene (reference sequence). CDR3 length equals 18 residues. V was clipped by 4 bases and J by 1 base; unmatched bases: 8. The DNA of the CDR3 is TGTGCCAGCAGTTCTAGCGGGAGGGCCCGGTTTTCCTACAATGAGCAGTTCTTC. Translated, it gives CASSSSGRARFSYNEQFF.

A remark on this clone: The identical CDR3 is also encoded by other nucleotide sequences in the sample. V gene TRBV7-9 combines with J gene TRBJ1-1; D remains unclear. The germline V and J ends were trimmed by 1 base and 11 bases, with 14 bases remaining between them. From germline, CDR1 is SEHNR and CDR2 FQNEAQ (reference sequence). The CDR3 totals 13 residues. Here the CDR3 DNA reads TGTGCCAGCAGCTTAGAAGGGCGGGGTGGCGCTTTCTTT. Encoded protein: CASSLEGRGGAFF.

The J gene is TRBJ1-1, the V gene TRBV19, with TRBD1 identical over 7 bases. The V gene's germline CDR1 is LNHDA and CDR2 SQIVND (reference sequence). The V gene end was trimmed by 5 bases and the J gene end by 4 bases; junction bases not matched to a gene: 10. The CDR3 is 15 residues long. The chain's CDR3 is CASSHPDRVATEAFF. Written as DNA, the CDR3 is TGTGCCAGTAGTCACCCCGACAGGGTGGCCACTGAAGCTTTCTTT. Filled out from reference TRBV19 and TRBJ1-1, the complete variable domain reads DGGITQSPKYLFRKEGQNVTLSCEQNLNHDAMYWYRQDPGQGLRLIYYSQIVNDFQKGDIAEGYSVSREKKESFPLTVTSAQKNPTAFYLCASSHPDRVATEAFFGQGTRLTVV.

This chain's CDR3 is CASSLIRGEGYTF. The CDR3 DNA follows: TGTGCCAGCAGCTTAATCAGGGGTGAGGGCTACACCTTC. This chain joins TRBV7-9 and TRBJ1-2; perhaps TRBD1 as D (6 bases). The CDR3 has 13 amino acids. Germline V gene sequence: CDR1 SEHNR, CDR2 FQNEAQ (reference sequence). Trimming removed 2 bases from V and 8 bases from J, with 12 bases in between.